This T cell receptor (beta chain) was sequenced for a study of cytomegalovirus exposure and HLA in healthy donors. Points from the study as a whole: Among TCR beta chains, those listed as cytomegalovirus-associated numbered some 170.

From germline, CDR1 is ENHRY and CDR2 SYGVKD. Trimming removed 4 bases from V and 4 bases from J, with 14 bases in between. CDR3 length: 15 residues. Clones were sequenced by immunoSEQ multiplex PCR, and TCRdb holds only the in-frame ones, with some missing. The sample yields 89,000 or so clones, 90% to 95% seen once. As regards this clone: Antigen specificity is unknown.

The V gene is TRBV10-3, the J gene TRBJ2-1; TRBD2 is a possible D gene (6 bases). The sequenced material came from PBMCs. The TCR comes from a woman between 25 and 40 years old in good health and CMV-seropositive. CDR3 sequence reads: CAISGGREGYNEQFF. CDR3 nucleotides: TGTGCCATCAGTGGCGGGCGGGAAGGGTACAATGAGCAGTTCTTC.